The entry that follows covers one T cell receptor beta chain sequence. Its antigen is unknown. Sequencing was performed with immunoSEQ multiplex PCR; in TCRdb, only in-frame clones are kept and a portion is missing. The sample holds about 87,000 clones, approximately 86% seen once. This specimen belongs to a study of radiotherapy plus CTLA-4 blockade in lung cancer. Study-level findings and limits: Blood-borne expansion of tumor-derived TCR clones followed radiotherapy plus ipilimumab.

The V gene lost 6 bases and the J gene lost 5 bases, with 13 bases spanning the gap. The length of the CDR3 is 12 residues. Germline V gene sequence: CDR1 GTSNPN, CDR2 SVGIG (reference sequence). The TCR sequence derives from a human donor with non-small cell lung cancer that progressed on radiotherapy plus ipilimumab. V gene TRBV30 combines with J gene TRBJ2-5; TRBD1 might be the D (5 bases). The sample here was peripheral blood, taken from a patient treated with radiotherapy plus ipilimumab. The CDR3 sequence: CACAGMLETQYF. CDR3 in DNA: TGTGCCTGTGCAGGGATGTTGGAGACCCAGTACTTC.